This T cell receptor (beta chain) is drawn from a study of shared clonotypes between healthy human individuals. This CDR3 is built from 14 residues. Germline CDR1 is SGHNT and CDR2 is YENEEA. Trimming pared 5 bases from V and 8 bases from J, leaving 17 bases between. Produced via immunoSEQ multiplex PCR; TCRdb's table is partial and in-frame only. The table has about 470,000 clones, around 75% seen once; the top ten hold around 13%. The study drew all its donors from Caucasian adults living in Nashville, Tennessee. The clonotype was recovered from a woman aged 40 to 55 in good health. Some clones in this sample may be carry-over from other donors' samples. The sample taken for sequencing was PBMCs. The gene calls are TRBV11-3 and TRBJ2-3; TRBD1 is a possible D gene (7 bases). The CDR3 nucleotides are TGTGCCAGCAGCCTCGCCCTCAGGGGGGCTACGCAGTATTTT. Translating it yields CASSLALRGATQYF.